Given below is one TCR beta chain in context. The junction shows a germline mismatch at one end, possibly a read error. Per the original data handling: Reference gene primer amplification in the assay estimated nucleated cell counts. Clones were sequenced by immunoSEQ multiplex PCR, and TCRdb holds only the in-frame ones, with some missing. V, J and clone size are those of that table, while D and trimming were read from the DNA. The data contain tens of thousands of clones, over 70% of them singletons. The data stem from a study of blood T cell repertoires in COVID-19. Study as a whole: Both acute and convalescent COVID-19 samples were obtained from the United States, Italy and Spain. The cDNA or gDNA used as material had been derived from T cells, B-cell-depleted T cells, or PBMCs.

This CDR3 comprises 15 residues. CDR1 is SGHTS, CDR2 YDEGEE, per germline. The chain is built from TRBV5-8 and TRBJ2-2; weak D call: TRBD2 (5 bases). The TCR was taken from an elderly man with acute or convalescent COVID-19. The sequenced sample consisted of peripheral blood. The CDR3 region is CASSLGRAKTGELFF. DNA for the CDR3: TGTGCCAGCAGCTTGGGGCGGGCGAAAACCGGGGAGCTGTTTTTT. Using reference TRBV5-8 and TRBJ2-2 for the parts outside the CDR3, the full variable domain is EAGVTQSPTHLIKTRGQQATLRCSPISGHTSVYWYQQALGLGLQFLLWYDEGEERNRGNFPPRFSGRQFPNYSSELNVNALELEDSALYLCASSLGRAKTGELFFGEGSRLTVL.